These 9 T cell receptor beta chains share one sample of origin, sequenced in a study of cytomegalovirus exposure and HLA in healthy donors. PCR was performed using 60 Vbeta and 13 Jbeta primers. The method was immunoSEQ multiplex PCR; TCRdb's version includes in-frame clones alone and lacks a portion of them. The sample consists of about 130,000 clones, around four fifths of them appearing once. Sequencing was performed on PBMCs. Source of these receptors: a male donor in good health and CMV-seronegative.

A single count supports this clone. The chain recombines TRBV15 with TRBJ2-3; D is unresolved. The germline gives CDR1 LNHNV, CDR2 YYDKDF (reference sequence). Trimming stripped 2 bases from V and 0 bases from J, with 18 bases between. This CDR3 spans 18 amino acids. The CDR3 loop reads CATSRYLWQKISTDTQYF. CDR3 DNA: TGTGCCACCAGCAGATACCTCTGGCAGAAGATTAGCACAGATACGCAGTATTTT. The entire variable domain, with the rest obtained from reference TRBV15 and TRBJ2-3, is as follows: DAMVIQNPRYQVTQFGKPVTLSCSQTLNHNVMYWYQQKSSQAPKLLFHYYDKDFNNEADTPDNFQSRRPNTSFCFLDIRSPGLGDTAMYLCATSRYLWQKISTDTQYFGPGTRLTVL.

V and J are TRBV9 and TRBJ2-7, with TRBD1 matching 11 bases. Trimming took 4 bases from V and 0 from J; bases not matched to a gene: 9. CDR1 and CDR2 (germline): SGDLS, YYNGEE. This CDR3 spans 17 amino acids. Written as DNA, the CDR3 is TGTGCCAGCAGCCCCCAGGGGACAGGGGGGCTCTCCTACGAGCAGTACTTC. The encoded protein is CASSPQGTGGLSYEQYF.

The chain employs TRBV6-5 and TRBJ1-1; D is unclear. Germline V gene sequence: CDR1 MNHEY, CDR2 SVGAGI. The CDR3 extends over 13 amino acids. The ends were cut back, 6 bases at V and 0 bases at J, with 8 bases in the middle. For the CDR3, the DNA is TGTGCCAGCAGAAGGACTGTGAACACTGAAGCTTTCTTT. The encoded protein is CASRRTVNTEAFF.

The chain links TRBV19 to TRBJ1-5; D gene unclear. V was pared by 9 bases and J by 10 bases, with 7 bases between. The CDR3 runs 9 residues. Germline loops: CDR1 LNHDA, CDR2 SQIVND (reference sequence). The CDR3 protein is CASGYPQHF. CDR3 DNA: TGTGCCAGCGGGTATCCCCAGCATTTT.

The CDR3 DNA is TGTGCCAGCAGTTTATCTCTACAGGGATTGGTGACTGAAGCTTTCTTT. Its translation is CASSLSLQGLVTEAFF. The rearrangement links TRBV27 to TRBJ1-1, with D perhaps TRBD1 (6 bases). V shed 0 bases and J shed 5 bases, with 16 bases lying between them. CDR3 length equals 16 residues. Germline CDR1 reads MNHEY; CDR2 reads SMNVEV (reference sequence).

This chain joins TRBV19 and TRBJ2-1; 7 bases fit TRBD1. The germline gives CDR1 LNHDA, CDR2 SQIVND (reference sequence). The junction had 9 bases not matched to a gene; V was cut back by 4 bases and J by 3 bases. CDR3 length: 16 amino acids. The chain's CDR3 is CASSKLQGNGYNEQFF. In nucleotides, the CDR3 is TGTGCCAGTAGTAAGTTACAGGGGAACGGCTACAATGAGCAGTTCTTC.

This chain uses TRBV9 with TRBJ2-3; TRBD1 matches 10 bases. Losses at the gene ends were 3 bases for V and 1 base for J; bases not matched to a gene: 8. The CDR3 spans 17 residues. CDR1 and CDR2 from the germline V gene are SGDLS and YYNGEE. Written as DNA, the CDR3 is TGTGCCAGCAGCGCCAGGACAGGGGGAATCGGCACAGATACGCAGTATTTT. Protein sequence: CASSARTGGIGTDTQYF.

This clone appeared a few times. This chain joins TRBV18 and TRBJ2-3; weak D call: TRBD1 (6 bases). The CDR3 has 15 residues. The germline gives CDR1 KGHSH, CDR2 LQKENI. Trimming removed 3 bases from V and 1 base from J, with 11 bases in between. Here the CDR3 reads CASSPADSGTDTQYF. For the CDR3, the DNA is TGTGCCAGCTCACCGGCGGACAGTGGCACAGATACGCAGTATTTT. The complete variable domain, with remaining parts taken from reference TRBV18 and TRBJ2-3, reads NAGVMQNPRHLVRRRGQEARLRCSPMKGHSHVYWYRQLPEEGLKFMVYLQKENIIDESGMPKERFSAEFPKEGPSILRIQQVVRGDSAAYFCASSPADSGTDTQYFGPGTRLTVL.

The CDR3 spells CASSPEGRPRGETQYF. The CDR3 nucleotides are TGCGCCAGCAGCCCTGAGGGGAGGCCGAGGGGAGAGACCCAGTACTTC. V usage is TRBV5-1 and J usage is TRBJ2-5, with D perhaps TRBD2 (6 bases). V lost 4 bases, J lost 4 bases, and 20 bases lay in between. This CDR3 region has 16 residues. Germline values: CDR1 SGHRS, CDR2 YFSETQ.